The 25 T cell receptor beta chains below were found in one sample sequenced in a study of shared clonotypes between healthy human individuals. The naive CD8 population came from CD45RO-negative cells selected for CCR7, without terminally differentiated effector memory CD45RA+ cells. Sequencing was performed with immunoSEQ multiplex PCR; in TCRdb, only in-frame clones are kept and a portion is missing. This table holds roughly 2 million clones, approximately 94% found once. Sequencing used naive CD8+ T cells sorted from blood. The receptor source for this set is a man between 18 and 35 years old in good health.

The V gene is TRBV2, the J gene TRBJ1-2, with D perhaps TRBD1 (5 bases). The length of the CDR3 is 15 residues. V dropped 1 base and J dropped 4 bases, with 13 bases sitting between them. Looked up from germline, CDR1 is SNHLY and CDR2 is FYNNEI. The CDR3 region is CASSEGLGTFYGYTF. CDR3 nucleotide sequence: TGTGCCAGCAGTGAAGGGCTGGGGACTTTCTATGGCTACACCTTC.

The rearrangement links TRBV5-4 to TRBJ2-5, with D maybe TRBD1 (6 bases). The germline V and J ends were trimmed by 3 bases and 3 bases, with 9 bases remaining between them. Germline V CDR1 and CDR2: SGHNT, YYREEE (reference sequence). The CDR3 covers 13 residues. The CDR3, as DNA: TGTGCCAGCAGCTCGTACAGGGAAGAGACCCAGTACTTC. This gives the protein CASSSYREETQYF.

Points on this clone: At one end the junction does not follow the germline gene, possibly because of a read error. The rearrangement links TRBV7-7 to TRBJ1-1; a possible D gene is TRBD1 (6 bases). The CDR3 covers 13 residues. CDR1 and CDR2 (germline): SSHAT, FNYEAQ (reference sequence). CDR3 sequence (DNA): TGTGCTAGCAGCTTAGCTCAGGGGTATGAAGCTTTCTTT. This sequence encodes CASSLAQGYEAFF.

The J gene is TRBJ2-3, the V gene TRBV5-4, with 10 bases that match TRBD2. This CDR3 has 14 amino acids. CDR1 and CDR2 from the germline V gene are SGHNT and YYREEE (reference sequence). V shed 6 bases and J 4 bases; nucleotides not matched to a gene: 5. The CDR3 loop is CASMLAGEPDTQYF. CDR3 sequence (DNA): TGTGCCAGCATGCTAGCGGGGGAGCCAGATACGCAGTATTTT.

The chain links TRBV14 to TRBJ1-6; the D gene is possibly TRBD1 (6 bases). This CDR3 is 12 amino acids long. The V gene lost 3 bases and the J gene lost 12 bases, with 9 bases spanning the gap. The V gene's germline CDR1 is SGHDN and CDR2 FVKESK. The CDR3 sequence: CASSQRGLPLHF. The CDR3, as DNA: TGTGCCAGCAGCCAGAGGGGGTTACCCCTCCACTTT.

The chain carries TRBV7-9 and TRBJ2-2; D may be TRBD1 (6 bases). The CDR3 length is 17 residues. V was cut by 5 bases and J by 5 bases, with 21 bases left in between. Germline V gives CDR1 SEHNR, CDR2 FQNEAQ (reference sequence). This chain's CDR3 is CASSPPRAGAGTGELFF. The CDR3, as DNA: TGTGCCAGCAGCCCTCCCAGGGCAGGGGCTGGAACCGGGGAGCTGTTTTTT.

The chain joins TRBV6-5 to TRBJ2-2; 12 nucleotides agree with TRBD2. From germline, CDR1 is MNHEY and CDR2 SVGAGI. V was pared by 6 bases and J by 8 bases, with 4 bases of the junction left unmatched. This CDR3 is 14 amino acids long. CDR3 nucleotides: TGTGCCAGCAGCCCGACTAGCGGGAGTGGGGAGCTGTTTTTT. Translation gives CASSPTSGSGELFF.

The chain carries TRBV23-1 and TRBJ2-7; 9 bases map to TRBD1. TRBV23-1 belongs to the ORF category, with a function that is uncertain. V shed 4 bases, J shed 2 bases, and the junction held 9 bases outside the gene matches. The CDR3 totals 16 residues. CDR3 DNA sequence: TGCGCCAGCAGTCTAGCGACAGGGGGATCCACCTACGAGCAGTACTTC. It translates to CASSLATGGSTYEQYF.

This clone was seen once. Other nucleotide sequences in the sample specify the same CDR3. The chain has TRBV5-1 and TRBJ1-1; TRBD1 aligns across 7 bases. V shed 0 bases, J shed 1 base, and the junction held 3 bases outside the gene matches. Germline CDR1 and CDR2: SGHRS and YFSETQ. The CDR3 loop spans 15 amino acids. CDR3 sequence reads: CASSLAGTANTEAFF. DNA of the CDR3: TGCGCCAGCAGCTTGGCCGGGACAGCGAACACTGAAGCTTTCTTT. The variable domain in full, with the rest retrieved from reference TRBV5-1 and TRBJ1-1, is KAGVTQTPRYLIKTRGQQVTLSCSPISGHRSVSWYQQTPGQGLQFLFEYFSETQRNKGNFPGRFSGRQFSNSRSEMNVSTLELGDSALYLCASSLAGTANTEAFFGQGTRLTVV.

In the case of this clone: Other nucleotide sequences from this sample produce the same CDR3. The chain employs TRBV5-6 and TRBJ1-6; the match to TRBD1 covers 8 bases. This CDR3 spans 14 amino acids. V lost 1 base to trimming and J lost 10 bases; unmatched junction nucleotides: 4. Germline V CDR1 and CDR2: SGHDT, YYEEEE. CDR3 sequence reads: CASSLQGAGSPLHF. The CDR3 DNA reads as TGTGCCAGCAGCTTGCAGGGGGCAGGGTCACCCCTCCACTTT.

In DNA, the CDR3 is TGTGCCAGCAGCCCAGGGGTTTCTAACTATGGCTACACCTTC. The encoded protein is CASSPGVSNYGYTF. This sequence joins TRBV7-8 and TRBJ1-2; D possibly corresponds to TRBD1 (6 bases). This CDR3 has 14 amino acids. Trimming took 5 bases from V and 0 from J, leaving 10 bases between them. The V gene's germline CDR1 is SGHVS and CDR2 FQNEAQ.

The rearrangement uses TRBV4-3 and TRBJ1-1, with D possibly matching TRBD1 (6 bases). CDR1 is LGHNA and CDR2 is YSLEER in the germline V gene. Trimming removed 0 bases at V and 5 bases at J, with 22 bases between. This CDR3 contains 18 residues. Here the CDR3 reads CASSQDVGVPGARTEAFF. The DNA of the CDR3 is TGCGCCAGCAGCCAAGACGTCGGCGTTCCGGGGGCGCGGACTGAAGCTTTCTTT.

This clone was detected once. The rearrangement joins TRBV16 to TRBJ1-2; no reliable D call. The V gene's germline CDR1 is KGHSY and CDR2 FQNENV. The V end was cut by 1 base, the J end by 5 bases, with 11 bases between. This CDR3 comprises 14 residues. The CDR3 here is CASSQWSAAYGYTF. CDR3 nucleotides: TGTGCCAGCAGCCAATGGTCGGCAGCATATGGCTACACCTTC.

This chain connects TRBV13 to TRBJ1-1; tentatively, D is TRBD1 (5 bases). Germline CDR1 and CDR2: PRHDT and FYEKMQ (reference sequence). The V end was cut by 2 bases, the J end by 7 bases, with 11 bases between. CDR3 length: 13 amino acids. The CDR3 here is CASSLSGNGEAFF. CDR3 sequence (DNA): TGTGCCAGCAGCTTATCAGGGAATGGTGAAGCTTTCTTT.

V and J are TRBV15 and TRBJ2-6; the D is unclear. Germline CDR1 is LNHNV and CDR2 is YYDKDF (reference sequence). V lost 4 bases to trimming and J lost 1 base, with 11 bases between them. The CDR3 is 16 amino acids. The CDR3 coding sequence is TGTGCCACCAGCAAGAGATTTGGGTCTGGGGCCAACGTCCTGACTTTC. Translating gives CATSKRFGSGANVLTF.

This clone was observed a few times. The chain couples TRBV25-1 to TRBJ2-7; 7 bases match TRBD2. After removal of 1 base from V and 5 bases from J, the junction contained 2 bases not matched to a gene. The CDR3 covers 13 residues. Germline loops: CDR1 MGHDK, CDR2 SYGVNS. CDR3 residues: CASSEFAGDEQYF. The CDR3 DNA reads TGTGCCAGCAGTGAATTCGCGGGGGACGAGCAGTACTTC.

The chain links TRBV10-2 to TRBJ1-1; D is perhaps TRBD1 (5 bases). This CDR3 contains 13 residues. V was trimmed by 4 bases and J by 4 bases, leaving 10 bases between them. Germline-derived CDR1 and CDR2 are WSHSY and SAAADI. The CDR3 protein is CASSAAGTTEAFF. CDR3 in DNA: TGCGCCAGCAGTGCGGCAGGGACCACTGAAGCTTTCTTT.

A word on this clone: This specimen includes other DNA sequences encoding the same CDR3. The rearrangement links TRBV9 to TRBJ2-5; no reliable D call. This CDR3 is 14 amino acids long. Trimming cost V 0 bases and J 5 bases, with 11 bases left between them. Germline V gene lookup returns CDR1 SGDLS and CDR2 YYNGEE. This CDR3 is CASSVEGDLETQYF. CDR3 nucleotides: TGTGCCAGCAGCGTAGAGGGTGATCTGGAGACCCAGTACTTC.

A remark on this clone: A junction boundary mismatches the germline segment, possibly from a read error. The chain joins TRBV5-6 to TRBJ2-3; D possibly corresponds to TRBD1 (5 bases). The CDR3 covers 13 residues. Per germline, CDR1 SGHDT and CDR2 YYEEEE. CDR3 residues: CASSRQSTGTQYF. The CDR3 region has the DNA TGTGCCAGCAGCCGACAGTCCACAGGTACGCAGTATTTT.

CDR3 region: CASSVTGAPQDGELFF. In DNA form, the CDR3 reads TGTGCCAGCAGTGTGACCGGGGCCCCGCAAGACGGGGAGCTGTTTTTT. The chain combines TRBV27 with TRBJ2-2; tentatively, D is TRBD1 or TRBD2 (5 bases each). The CDR3 loop spans 16 amino acids. Germline CDR1 reads MNHEY; CDR2 reads SMNVEV (reference sequence). The germline V and J ends were trimmed by 5 bases and 7 bases, with 20 bases remaining between them.

The chain combines TRBV10-3 with TRBJ2-5; D gene ambiguous. The CDR3 extends over 13 amino acids. Germline V lookup: CDR1 ENHRY, CDR2 SYGVKD. Trimming took off 4 bases at V and 0 bases at J, with 6 bases between the two ends. The CDR3 DNA reads as TGTGCCATCAGTGTAAACTACCAAGAGACCCAGTACTTC. It encodes CAISVNYQETQYF.

The chain links TRBV28 to TRBJ2-1; D uncertain. V was pared by 5 bases and J by 4 bases, with 9 bases between. From germline, CDR1 is MDHEN and CDR2 SYDVKM. CDR3 size: 13 residues. The CDR3 is CASSILGYNEQFF. CDR3 coding DNA: TGTGCCAGCAGTATCTTGGGGTACAATGAGCAGTTCTTC.

The rearrangement links TRBV27 to TRBJ2-6; no clear D. The CDR3 is made up of 13 amino acids. CDR1 MNHEY and CDR2 SMNVEV come from the germline V gene (reference sequence). Deletions cut 5 bases from V and 0 bases from J, with 2 bases between. CDR3 coding DNA: TGTGCCAGCAGTATCTCTGGGGCCAACGTCCTGACTTTC. Encoded protein: CASSISGANVLTF.

The chain is built from TRBV19 and TRBJ2-7, with D tentatively TRBD1 or TRBD2 (6 bases each). V lost 5 bases and J 5 bases, leaving 19 bases between the germline ends. The germline gives CDR1 LNHDA, CDR2 SQIVND (reference sequence). This CDR3 spans 15 amino acids. In DNA, the CDR3 is TGTGCCAGTAGTTCCGTAGGGGGGACTCATGACGAGCAGTACTTC. Its protein product is CASSSVGGTHDEQYF. Full variable domain (outside the CDR3, taken from reference TRBV19 and TRBJ2-7): DGGITQSPKYLFRKEGQNVTLSCEQNLNHDAMYWYRQDPGQGLRLIYYSQIVNDFQKGDIAEGYSVSREKKESFPLTVTSAQKNPTAFYLCASSSVGGTHDEQYFGPGTRLTVT.

This clone showed up just once. The chain combines TRBV7-9 with TRBJ2-1; D not resolved. This CDR3 region has 16 residues. V lost 1 base to trimming and J lost 4 bases, with 14 bases between them. Germline V CDR1 and CDR2: SEHNR, FQNEAQ (reference sequence). In DNA form, the CDR3 reads TGTGCCAGCAGCTTAGAGGCTGACAAAAAATACAATGAGCAGTTCTTC. Its protein is CASSLEADKKYNEQFF.